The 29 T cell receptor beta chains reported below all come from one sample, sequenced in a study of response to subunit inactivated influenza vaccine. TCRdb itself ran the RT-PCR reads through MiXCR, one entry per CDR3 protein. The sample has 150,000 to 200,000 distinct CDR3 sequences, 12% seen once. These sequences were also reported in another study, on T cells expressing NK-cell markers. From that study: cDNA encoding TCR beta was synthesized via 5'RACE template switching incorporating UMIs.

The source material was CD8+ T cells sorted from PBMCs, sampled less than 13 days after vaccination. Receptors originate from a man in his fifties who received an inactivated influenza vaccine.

Here the CDR3 reads CASSYSEVTEAFF. In DNA, the CDR3 is TGTGCCAGCAGTTACTCGGAAGTCACTGAAGCTTTCTTT. This chain uses TRBV6-5 with TRBJ1-1; the D is unclear. CDR1 MNHEY and CDR2 SVGAGI come from the germline V gene. V was clipped by 0 bases and J by 4 bases, with 6 bases between them. The CDR3 is 13 residues long.

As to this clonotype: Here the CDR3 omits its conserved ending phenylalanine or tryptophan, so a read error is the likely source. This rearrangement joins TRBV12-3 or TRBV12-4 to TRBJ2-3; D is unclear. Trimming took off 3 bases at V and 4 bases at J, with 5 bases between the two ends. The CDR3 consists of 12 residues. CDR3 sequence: CASSLSADTQYS. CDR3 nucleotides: TGTGCCAGCAGTTTGTCGGCAGATACGCAGTATTCT.

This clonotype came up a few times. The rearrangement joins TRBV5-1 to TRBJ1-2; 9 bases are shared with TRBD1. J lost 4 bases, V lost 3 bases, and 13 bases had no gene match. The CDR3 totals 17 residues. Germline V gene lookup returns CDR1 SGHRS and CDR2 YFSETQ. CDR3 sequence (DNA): TGCGCCAGCAGCTGGGACAGGGATCGTAATAGTGGCTATGGCTACACCTTC. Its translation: CASSWDRDRNSGYGYTF.

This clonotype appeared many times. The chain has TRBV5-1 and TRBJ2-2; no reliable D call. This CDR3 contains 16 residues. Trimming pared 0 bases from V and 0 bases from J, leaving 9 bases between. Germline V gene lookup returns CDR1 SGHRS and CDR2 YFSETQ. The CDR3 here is CASSLGGVPNTGELFF. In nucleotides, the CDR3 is TGCGCCAGCAGCTTGGGTGGGGTTCCGAACACCGGGGAGCTGTTTTTT.

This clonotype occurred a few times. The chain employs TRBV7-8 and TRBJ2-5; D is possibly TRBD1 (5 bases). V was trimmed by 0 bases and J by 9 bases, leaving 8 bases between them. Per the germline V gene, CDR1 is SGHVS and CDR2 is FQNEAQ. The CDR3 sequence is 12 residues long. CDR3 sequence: CASSLALQAQYF. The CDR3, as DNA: TGTGCCAGCAGCTTAGCGCTACAGGCCCAGTACTTC.

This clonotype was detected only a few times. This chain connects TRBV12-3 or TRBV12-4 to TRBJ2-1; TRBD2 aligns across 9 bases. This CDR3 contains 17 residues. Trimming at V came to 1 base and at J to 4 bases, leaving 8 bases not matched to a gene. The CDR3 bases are TGTGCCAGCAGTTTAGGTAGCGGGGGAGCGGGGTACAATGAGCAGTTCTTC. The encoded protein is CASSLGSGGAGYNEQFF.

The DNA for the CDR3 is TGCGCCAGCAGCCCCGGGACTAGCGGACTCCGAAGGGCTGTCGAGCAGTACTTC. Encoded protein: CASSPGTSGLRRAVEQYF. This chain links TRBV5-1 with TRBJ2-7; 11 bases map to TRBD2. The V gene end was trimmed by 4 bases and the J gene end by 6 bases; junction bases not matched to a gene: 18. Germline values: CDR1 SGHRS, CDR2 YFSETQ. The CDR3 consists of 18 residues.

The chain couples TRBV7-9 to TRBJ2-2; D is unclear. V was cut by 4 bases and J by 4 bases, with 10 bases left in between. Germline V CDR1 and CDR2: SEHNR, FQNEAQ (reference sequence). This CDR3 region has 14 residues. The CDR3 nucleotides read TGTGCCAGCAGCTCCCTTCCTTCCACCGGGGAGCTGTTTTTT. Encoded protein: CASSSLPSTGELFF.

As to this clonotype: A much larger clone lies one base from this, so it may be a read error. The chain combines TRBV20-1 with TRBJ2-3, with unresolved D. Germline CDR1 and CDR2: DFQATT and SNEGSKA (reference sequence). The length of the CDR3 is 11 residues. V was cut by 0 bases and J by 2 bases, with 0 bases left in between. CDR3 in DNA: TGCAGTGCTAGAGACACAGATACGCAGTATTTT. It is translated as CSARDTDTQYF.

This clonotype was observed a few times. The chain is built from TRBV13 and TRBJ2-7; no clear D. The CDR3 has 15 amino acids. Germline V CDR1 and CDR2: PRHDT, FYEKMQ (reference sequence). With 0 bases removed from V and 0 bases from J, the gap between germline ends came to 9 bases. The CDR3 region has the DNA TGTGCCAGCAGCTTAGGCCTAGTCTCCTCCTACGAGCAGTACTTC. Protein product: CASSLGLVSSYEQYF.

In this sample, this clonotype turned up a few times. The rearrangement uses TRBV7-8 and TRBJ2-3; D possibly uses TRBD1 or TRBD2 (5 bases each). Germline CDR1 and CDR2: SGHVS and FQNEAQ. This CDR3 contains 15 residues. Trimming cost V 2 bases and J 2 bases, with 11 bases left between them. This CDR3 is CASSLIWDDTDTQYF. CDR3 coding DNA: TGTGCCAGCAGCTTAATCTGGGACGACACAGATACGCAGTATTTT.

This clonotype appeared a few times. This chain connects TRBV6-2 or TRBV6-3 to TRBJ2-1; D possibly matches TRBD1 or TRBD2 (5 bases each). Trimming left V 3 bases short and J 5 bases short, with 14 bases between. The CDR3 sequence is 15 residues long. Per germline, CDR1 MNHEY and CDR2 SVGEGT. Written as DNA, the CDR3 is TGTGCCAGCAGTTATTACCGGGACCGCAACAATGAGCAGTTCTTC. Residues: CASSYYRDRNNEQFF.

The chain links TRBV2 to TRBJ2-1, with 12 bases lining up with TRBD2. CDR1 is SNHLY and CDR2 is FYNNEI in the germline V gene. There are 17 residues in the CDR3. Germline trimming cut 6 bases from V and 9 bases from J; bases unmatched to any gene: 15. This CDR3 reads CASRALAGGPERSEQFF. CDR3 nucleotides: TGTGCCAGCAGGGCCCTAGCGGGAGGGCCGGAGAGGAGTGAGCAGTTCTTC.

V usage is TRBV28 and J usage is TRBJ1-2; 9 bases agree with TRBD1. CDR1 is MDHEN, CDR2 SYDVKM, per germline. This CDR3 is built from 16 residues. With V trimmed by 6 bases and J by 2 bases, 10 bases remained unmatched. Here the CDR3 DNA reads TGTGCCAGCAGCAATTTATCCGGGACAGGGAACTATGGCTACACCTTC. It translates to CASSNLSGTGNYGYTF.

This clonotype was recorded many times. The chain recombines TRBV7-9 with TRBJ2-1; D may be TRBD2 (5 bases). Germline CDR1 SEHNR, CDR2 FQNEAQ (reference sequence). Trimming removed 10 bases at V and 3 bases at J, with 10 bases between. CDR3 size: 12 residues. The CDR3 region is CATRSGYNEQFF. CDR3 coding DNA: TGTGCCACGCGGAGCGGCTACAATGAGCAGTTCTTC. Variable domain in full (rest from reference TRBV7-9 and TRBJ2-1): DTGVSQNPRHKITKRGQNVTFRCDPISEHNRLYWYRQTLGQGPEFLTYFQNEAQLEKSRLLSDRFSAERPKGSFSTLEIQRTEQGDSAMYLCATRSGYNEQFFGPGTRLTVL.

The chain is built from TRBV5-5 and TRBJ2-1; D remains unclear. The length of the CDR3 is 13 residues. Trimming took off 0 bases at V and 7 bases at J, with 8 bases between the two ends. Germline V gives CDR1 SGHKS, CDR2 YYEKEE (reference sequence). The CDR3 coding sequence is TGTGCCAGCAGCTTGGGCGTGGGGAATGAGCAGTTCTTC. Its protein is CASSLGVGNEQFF.

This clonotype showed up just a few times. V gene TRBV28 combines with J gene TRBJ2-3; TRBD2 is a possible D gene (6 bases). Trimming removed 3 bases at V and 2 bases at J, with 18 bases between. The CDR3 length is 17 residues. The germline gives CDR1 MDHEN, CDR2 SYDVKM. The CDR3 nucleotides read TGTGCCAGCAGTTTGATTAGCGGTCGTCCCCACACAGATACGCAGTATTTT. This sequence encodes CASSLISGRPHTDTQYF. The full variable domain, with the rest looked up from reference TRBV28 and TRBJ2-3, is DVKVTQSSRYLVKRTGEKVFLECVQDMDHENMFWYRQDPGLGLRLIYFSYDVKMKEKGDIPEGYSVSREKKERFSLILESASTNQTSMYLCASSLISGRPHTDTQYFGPGTRLTVL.

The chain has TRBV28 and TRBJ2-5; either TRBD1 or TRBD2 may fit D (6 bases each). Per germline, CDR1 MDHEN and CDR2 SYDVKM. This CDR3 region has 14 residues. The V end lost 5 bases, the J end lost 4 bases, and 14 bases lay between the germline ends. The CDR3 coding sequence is TGTGCCAGCAGTCCAAGGGGGGTCCGAGAGACCCAGTACTTC. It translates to CASSPRGVRETQYF.

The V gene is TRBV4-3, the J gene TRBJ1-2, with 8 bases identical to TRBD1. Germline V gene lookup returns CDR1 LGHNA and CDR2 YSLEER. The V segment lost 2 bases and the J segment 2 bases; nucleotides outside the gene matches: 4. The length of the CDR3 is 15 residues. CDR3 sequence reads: CASSQLTGGNYGYTF. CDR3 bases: TGCGCCAGCAGCCAACTTACAGGGGGGAACTATGGCTACACCTTC.

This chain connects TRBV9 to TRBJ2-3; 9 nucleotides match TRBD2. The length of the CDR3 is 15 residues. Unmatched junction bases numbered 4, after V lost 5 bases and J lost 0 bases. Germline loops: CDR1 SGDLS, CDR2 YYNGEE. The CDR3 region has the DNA TGTGCCAGCAGTCCCGCGGGGGGGAGCACAGATACGCAGTATTTT. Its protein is CASSPAGGSTDTQYF.

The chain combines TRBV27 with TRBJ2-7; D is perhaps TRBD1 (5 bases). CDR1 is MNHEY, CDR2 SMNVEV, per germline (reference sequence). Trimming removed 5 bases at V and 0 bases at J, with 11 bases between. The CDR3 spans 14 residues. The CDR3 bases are TGTGCCAGCAGTCACTGGGGCGGCTCCTACGAGCAGTACTTC. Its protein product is CASSHWGGSYEQYF.

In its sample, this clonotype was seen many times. CDR3 bases: TGTGCCAGCAGTACAATCCTGCAAGCGGGGGGGATCCGGACAGATACGCAGTATTTT. Its translation: CASSTILQAGGIRTDTQYF. The chain has TRBV6-1 and TRBJ2-3; the match to TRBD2 covers 10 bases. CDR1 is MNHNS and CDR2 is SASEGT in the germline V gene. CDR3 length: 19 amino acids. The J segment lost 3 bases and the V segment lost 5 bases, leaving 17 bases of the junction unmatched.

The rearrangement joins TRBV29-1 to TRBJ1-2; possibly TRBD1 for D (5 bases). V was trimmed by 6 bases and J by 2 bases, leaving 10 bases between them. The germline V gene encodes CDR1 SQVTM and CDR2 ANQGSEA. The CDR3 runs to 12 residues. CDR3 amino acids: CSVLTANYGYTF. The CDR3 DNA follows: TGCAGCGTGCTGACAGCAAACTATGGCTACACCTTC.

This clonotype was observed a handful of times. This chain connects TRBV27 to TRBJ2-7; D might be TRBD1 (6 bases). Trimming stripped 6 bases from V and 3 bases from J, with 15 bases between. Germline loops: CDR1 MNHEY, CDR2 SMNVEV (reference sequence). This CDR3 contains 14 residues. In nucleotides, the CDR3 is TGTGCCAGCAGACCTCTGACAGGCTTCTACGAGCAGTACTTC. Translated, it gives CASRPLTGFYEQYF.

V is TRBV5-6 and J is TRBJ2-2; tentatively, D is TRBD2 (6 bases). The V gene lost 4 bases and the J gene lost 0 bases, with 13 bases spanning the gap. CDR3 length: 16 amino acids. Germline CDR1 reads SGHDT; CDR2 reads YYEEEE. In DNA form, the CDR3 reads TGTGCCAGCAGCACGGTGGGCGGGACGAACACCGGGGAGCTGTTTTTT. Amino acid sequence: CASSTVGGTNTGELFF.

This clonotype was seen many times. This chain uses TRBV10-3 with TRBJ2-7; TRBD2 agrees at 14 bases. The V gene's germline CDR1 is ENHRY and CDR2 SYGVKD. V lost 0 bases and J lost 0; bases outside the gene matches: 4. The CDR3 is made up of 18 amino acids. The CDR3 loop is CAISESGLAGAHSYEQYF. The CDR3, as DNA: TGTGCCATCAGTGAGTCGGGACTAGCGGGGGCACACTCCTACGAGCAGTACTTC.

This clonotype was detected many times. CDR3 sequence reads: CASSLAGFDDGYTF. For the CDR3, the DNA is TGTGCCAGCAGCTTGGCGGGGTTTGACGATGGCTACACCTTC. V usage is TRBV5-6 and J usage is TRBJ1-2; D not resolved. The germline gives CDR1 SGHDT, CDR2 YYEEEE. CDR3 length: 14 residues. V was pared by 0 bases and J by 6 bases, with 12 bases between. Combining the CDR3 with reference TRBV5-6 and TRBJ1-2 gives the whole variable domain DAGVTQSPTHLIKTRGQQVTLRCSPKSGHDTVSWYQQALGQGPQFIFQYYEEEERQRGNFPDRFSGHQFPNYSSELNVNALLLGDSALYLCASSLAGFDDGYTFGSGTRLTVV.

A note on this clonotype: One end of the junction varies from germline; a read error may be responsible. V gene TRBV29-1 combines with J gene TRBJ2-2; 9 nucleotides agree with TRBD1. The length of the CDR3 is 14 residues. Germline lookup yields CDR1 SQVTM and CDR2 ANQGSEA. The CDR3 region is CSVTGTGYTGELLF. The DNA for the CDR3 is TGCAGCGTGACCGGGACAGGGTATACCGGGGAGCTGCTTTTT.

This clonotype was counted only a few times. CDR3 DNA: TGCGCCAGCAGCTTGGTTCAGGGGGCAATCTATGGCTACACCTTC. Protein sequence: CASSLVQGAIYGYTF. V is TRBV5-1 and J is TRBJ1-2; 8 bases match TRBD1. J gave up 4 bases and V 0 bases, and 5 bases lay outside the gene matches. CDR3 length: 15 residues. CDR1 SGHRS and CDR2 YFSETQ come from the germline V gene.